The rows below give T cell receptor beta chains drawn from one sample of a study of human T cells and chemical hapten exposure. MiXCR, run by TCRdb on the RACE reads, gives a single entry per CDR3 protein. The repertoire consists of more than 65,000 distinct CDR3 sequences, with 25% to 40% occurring once and the leading ten covering roughly 10%. Material: whole blood, obtained in connection with sensitization to the hapten diphenylcyclopropenone (DPC). The receptor set was obtained from a man aged 35-49 years with alopecia areata. Some clones in this sample may be carry-over from other donors' samples. Each CDR3 is given with its conserved first and last residue. A D gene is named only where the DNA matches it firmly. Part of the rows lack a size; the others show once, few, many or a class for expanded clones.

size: NA
V: TRBV18
D: NA
J: TRBJ1-1
DNA: TGTGCCAGCTCACCACCGCAGCCGATGAACACTGAAGCTTTCTTT
CDR3: CASSPPQPMNTEAFF

size: NA
V: TRBV27
D: NA
J: TRBJ2-2
DNA: TGTGCCAGCAGTTTAAACAGGATGAACACCGGGGAGCTGTTTTTT
CDR3: CASSLNRMNTGELFF

size: few
V: TRBV20-1
D: TRBD2
J: TRBJ2-3
DNA: TGCAGTGCCCCCGGAGCTAGCGGAATCACAGATACGCAGTATTTT
CDR3: CSAPGASGITDTQYF

size: few
V: TRBV24-1
D: NA
J: TRBJ2-1
DNA: TGTTCCAAAGGGGCTAGCAACTACAATGAGCAGTTCTTC
CDR3: CSKGASNYNEQFF

size: once
V: TRBV9
D: NA
J: TRBJ1-1
DNA: TGTGCCAGCAGCGTAGGTAGAAAGAACACTGAAGCTTTCTTT
CDR3: CASSVGRKNTEAFF

size: NA
V: TRBV11-2
D: NA
J: TRBJ2-3
DNA: TGTGCCAGCAGCGCAGGTGATACGCAGTATTTT
CDR3: CASSAGDTQYF

size: NA
V: TRBV12-3/TRBV12-4
D: NA
J: TRBJ1-1
DNA: TGTGCCAGCACGTGGGGAACCACTGAAGCTTTCTTT
CDR3: CASTWGTTEAFF

size: few
V: TRBV12-3/TRBV12-4
D: NA
J: TRBJ1-5
DNA: TGTGCCAGCAGCCCCGGGTTACCTAGCAATCAGCCCCAGCATTTT
CDR3: CASSPGLPSNQPQHF

size: NA
V: TRBV7-9
D: NA
J: TRBJ2-3
DNA: TGTGCCAGCAGCTTGACTAGAGGTAGTACAGATACGCAGTATTTT
CDR3: CASSLTRGSTDTQYF

size: NA
V: TRBV7-2
D: TRBD1
J: TRBJ1-2
DNA: TGTGCCAGCAGCTTAGCTGGGGACAGAGGGTATGGCTACACCTTC
CDR3: CASSLAGDRGYGYTF

size: NA
V: TRBV20-1
D: TRBD2
J: TRBJ2-7
DNA: TGCAGTGCTAGAGATATCAGCGGGAGCCCCTACGAGCAGTACTTC
CDR3: CSARDISGSPYEQYF

size: NA
V: TRBV7-9
D: NA
J: TRBJ2-3
DNA: TGTGCCAGCAGCTCGGTTAGCACAGATACGCAGTATTTT
CDR3: CASSSVSTDTQYF

size: NA
V: TRBV21-1
D: NA
J: TRBJ2-7
DNA: TGTGCCAGCAGCAAAAGGGCGGGGACAGGGCCGAGCGAGCAGTACTTC
CDR3: CASSKRAGTGPSEQYF

size: few
V: TRBV7-9
D: TRBD1
J: TRBJ1-2
DNA: TGTGCCAGCAGCACACAGGGGTATGGCTACACCTTC
CDR3: CASSTQGYGYTF

size: few
V: TRBV19
D: NA
J: TRBJ2-1
DNA: TGTGCCAGTAGTATAGGCTCCTACAATGAGCAGTTCTTC
CDR3: CASSIGSYNEQFF

size: NA
V: TRBV7-2
D: NA
J: TRBJ1-5
DNA: TGTGCCAGCAGCCCGTCTTGGGTCCGGGGAGGGGCGGGTCAGCCCCAGCATTTT
CDR3: CASSPSWVRGGAGQPQHF

size: NA
V: TRBV12-3/TRBV12-4
D: NA
J: TRBJ2-3
DNA: TGTGCCAGCAGTTTACCACCTTACCGGGACACGAGCACAGATACGCAGTATTTT
CDR3: CASSLPPYRDTSTDTQYF

size: NA
V: TRBV5-1
D: NA
J: TRBJ2-1
DNA: TGCGCCAGCAGCTTGTCTAGCTCCTACAATGAGCAGTTCTTC
CDR3: CASSLSSSYNEQFF

size: few
V: TRBV6-5
D: TRBD2
J: TRBJ2-1
DNA: TGTGCCAGCAGTTACTCTAGCGGGAGTAGTGAGCAGTTCTTC
CDR3: CASSYSSGSSEQFF

size: NA
V: TRBV3-1
D: NA
J: TRBJ2-4
DNA: TGTGCCAGCAGCCTAACAGGGACTCTTTCTAACATTCAGTACTTC
CDR3: CASSLTGTLSNIQYF

size: NA
V: TRBV12-3/TRBV12-4
D: NA
J: TRBJ2-1
DNA: TGTGCCAGCAGTTTAGCTGGACTGCGCTCCTACAATGAGCAGTTCTTC
CDR3: CASSLAGLRSYNEQFF

size: few
V: TRBV6-6
D: NA
J: TRBJ2-3
DNA: TGTGCCAGCAGCCGTACTAGGTCGACAGATACGCAGTATTTT
CDR3: CASSRTRSTDTQYF

size: NA
V: TRBV12-3/TRBV12-4
D: NA
J: TRBJ2-4
DNA: TGTGCCAGCAGCAGCACGGCGCAGGGGAACATTCAGTACTTC
CDR3: CASSSTAQGNIQYF

size: NA
V: TRBV9
D: NA
J: TRBJ2-2
DNA: TGTGCCAGCAGCCGGTCCACAGGGCGGAACACCGGGGAGCTGTTTTTT
CDR3: CASSRSTGRNTGELFF

size: NA
V: TRBV18
D: NA
J: TRBJ1-1
DNA: TGTGCCAGCTCACCACCGGCAGGGTCGGCCACTGAAGCTTTCTTT
CDR3: CASSPPAGSATEAFF

size: NA
V: TRBV7-2
D: NA
J: TRBJ2-5
DNA: TGTGCCAGCAGCTTGCAGTACCAAGAGACCCAGTACTTC
CDR3: CASSLQYQETQYF

size: once
V: TRBV12-3/TRBV12-4
D: NA
J: TRBJ1-5
DNA: TGTGCCAGCAGTTCCGGGTTGAATCAGCCCCAGCATTTT
CDR3: CASSSGLNQPQHF

size: NA
V: TRBV10-3
D: NA
J: TRBJ2-1
DNA: TGTGCCATCAGCCGGGACTCCAATGAGCAGTTCTTC
CDR3: CAISRDSNEQFF